This is a list of T cell receptor beta chains from one sample in a study of vaccination and CD4 T cells after COVID-19. TCRdb itself ran the PCR reads through MiXCR, one entry per CDR3 protein. Altogether about 22,000 distinct CDR3 sequences are present, 35% to 40% being singletons, with the ten largest covering 30%. Their antigens are not known. The source was CD4+ T cells from blood, cultured in vitro, collected about 7 months after SARS-CoV-2 vaccination. The receptor set was obtained from a human donor who had recovered from COVID-19. CDR3s include the opening cysteine and the closing phenylalanine or tryptophan. A D gene is named only where the DNA matches it firmly. Clone sizes are given selectively: once, few, many, or a class where the clone is expanded.

d_call	v_call	j_call	clone_size	cdr3_nt	cdr3_aa
NA	TRBV7-2	TRBJ1-5	medium-sized	TGTGCCAGCAGCTCCGGGACAAGGGAAAATCAGCCCCAGCATTTT	CASSSGTRENQPQHF
TRBD2	TRBV20-1	TRBJ2-5	NA	TGCAGTGCTATAAAGACTAGCGGGCACCAAGAGACCCAGTACTTC	CSAIKTSGHQETQYF
TRBD1	TRBV6-1	TRBJ1-6	once	TGTGCCAGCAGTGAACAGGGGGCTGGTAATAATTCACCCCTCCACTTT	CASSEQGAGNNSPLHF
NA	TRBV4-2	TRBJ1-2	NA	TGTGCCAGCAGCCAAGATCGGGCAGAGTATGGCTACACCTTC	CASSQDRAEYGYTF
NA	TRBV7-2	TRBJ2-7	NA	TGTGCCAGCAGCCCAGTGGGGTGGGGGGACGAGCAGTACTTC	CASSPVGWGDEQYF
NA	TRBV20-1	TRBJ2-5	few	TGCAGTGCTTCTAGTCGTAAAGAGACCCAGTACTTC	CSASSRKETQYF
NA	TRBV27	TRBJ2-7	few	TGTGCCAGCAGTTTGAATGGACAGTCCTACGAGCAGTACTTC	CASSLNGQSYEQYF
NA	TRBV27	TRBJ2-7	many	TGTGCCAGCAGTTTTTCAAACTCCTACGAGCAGTACTTC	CASSFSNSYEQYF
TRBD1	TRBV6-1	TRBJ2-5	NA	TGTGCCAGCACAAGATTACCCTTCGGGACAGGGATTGGGGAGACCCAGTACTTC	CASTRLPFGTGIGETQYF
TRBD2	TRBV25-1	TRBJ2-1	NA	TGTGCCAGCAGTGGGGGACTAGCCCTCTCCTACAATGAGCAGTTCTTC	CASSGGLALSYNEQFF
NA	TRBV7-2	TRBJ2-7	few	TGTGCCAGCAGCCTTAGGACTGGCTACGAGCAGTACTTC	CASSLRTGYEQYF
NA	TRBV7-9	TRBJ2-5	few	TGTGCCAGCAGCCGAGTGGGGGGCGAGACCCAGTACTTC	CASSRVGGETQYF
NA	TRBV27	TRBJ2-7	few	TGTGCCAGCAGTTTATCGTGGGGGCGTTACGAGCAGTACTTC	CASSLSWGRYEQYF
NA	TRBV24-1	TRBJ2-3	NA	TGTGCCACCAGTGACCCGGTGCGCACAGATACGCAGTATTTT	CATSDPVRTDTQYF
NA	TRBV20-1	TRBJ1-2	many	TGCAGTGCTAGAGGGACAGCTAACTATGGCTACACCTTC	CSARGTANYGYTF
NA	TRBV18	TRBJ2-7	NA	TGTGCCAGCTCACCGGGGCTAGTAGGGGGCGAGCAGTACTTC	CASSPGLVGGEQYF
NA	TRBV20-1	TRBJ1-5	medium-sized	TGCAGTGCTAGAGAGTCAGGGGAACAGCCCCAGCATTTT	CSARESGEQPQHF
TRBD1	TRBV11-3	TRBJ1-1	NA	TGTGCCAGCAGCCAAGATCGGGGGCAGGGGGCCGTCACTGAAGCTTTCTTT	CASSQDRGQGAVTEAFF
TRBD1	TRBV7-3	TRBJ2-7	few	TGTGCCAGCAGCCTGGGACAGGATCTCGAGCAGTACTTC	CASSLGQDLEQYF
TRBD1	TRBV7-9	TRBJ2-3	few	TGTGCCAGCAGCCTGTGGGGACAGGGGGCCACAGATACGCAGTATTTT	CASSLWGQGATDTQYF
TRBD1	TRBV19	TRBJ1-2	NA	TGTGCCAGTAGTGATGGACAGGCTTACTATGGCTACACCTTC	CASSDGQAYYGYTF
TRBD1	TRBV27	TRBJ2-1	once	TGTGCCAGCAGAACCGGGACAGGGTACCCAAACAATGAGCAGTTCTTC	CASRTGTGYPNNEQFF
TRBD1	TRBV6-4	TRBJ1-1	NA	TGTGCCAGCAGCGGAGGACAGGGGGCCACTGAAGCTTTCTTT	CASSGGQGATEAFF
TRBD2	TRBV7-8	TRBJ2-1	few	TGTGCCAGCAGCTTAGCTATGACTAGCGGGAGGGGGTCCTACAATGAGCAGTTCTTC	CASSLAMTSGRGSYNEQFF
NA	TRBV20-1	TRBJ1-1	NA	TGCAGTGCTGCCTTCGAGGGGCGCGCCACTGAAGCTTTCTTT	CSAAFEGRATEAFF
NA	TRBV20-1	TRBJ2-1	few	TGCAGTGCTAGAGATGGGGACAACTACAATGAGCAGTTCTTC	CSARDGDNYNEQFF
TRBD1	TRBV19	TRBJ2-1	NA	TGTGCCAGTAGTCCAAGGGGGGTAGGGACAGGGGACTACAATGAGCAGTTCTTC	CASSPRGVGTGDYNEQFF
TRBD1	TRBV4-1	TRBJ2-7	NA	TGCGCCAGCAGCCGGGGACAGGCAGGGGGCGAGCAGTACTTC	CASSRGQAGGEQYF
NA	TRBV19	TRBJ1-6	few	TGTGCCAGTAGTACCCCTGGGGGATATTCACCCCTCCACTTT	CASSTPGGYSPLHF
NA	TRBV6-5	TRBJ2-2	NA	TGTGCCAGCAGTTACTCTCGACAGTACACCGGGGAGCTGTTTTTT	CASSYSRQYTGELFF
TRBD2	TRBV11-3	TRBJ2-7	few	TGTGCCAGCAGCTTAAAACTAGCGGGATACTCCTACGAGCAGTACTTC	CASSLKLAGYSYEQYF
NA	TRBV10-3	TRBJ1-2	NA	TGTGCCATCAGCCCCGACGGACAGTCTGCTGGCTACACCTTC	CAISPDGQSAGYTF
NA	TRBV20-1	TRBJ2-5	NA	TGCAGTGCTAGGGCAACTGAGACCCAGTACTTC	CSARATETQYF
TRBD2	TRBV20-1	TRBJ2-5	NA	TGCAGTGCTTTTAACAGCGGGGGTAGGCAAGAGACCCAGTACTTC	CSAFNSGGRQETQYF
NA	TRBV7-2	TRBJ1-2	NA	TGTGCCAGCAGCTTCTTTGCCAACTATGGCTACACCTTC	CASSFFANYGYTF
NA	TRBV28	TRBJ2-7	few	TGTGCCAGCAGTTTATACGGGGTAGACTCCTACGAGCAGTACTTC	CASSLYGVDSYEQYF
TRBD1	TRBV7-9	TRBJ1-2	NA	TGTGCCAGCAGAAAAGGGGGACAGAACTATGGCTACACCTTC	CASRKGGQNYGYTF
NA	TRBV15	TRBJ2-7	few	TGTGCCACCAGCAGGCCGGGACGGCTCTACGAGCAGTACTTC	CATSRPGRLYEQYF
NA	TRBV6-5	TRBJ1-2	NA	TGTGCCAGCAGTTACTCAGGGCCTGGTGGGGGTTCTGGCTACACCTTC	CASSYSGPGGGSGYTF
NA	TRBV20-1	TRBJ1-2	few	TGCAGTGCTTCGGGGGGGGCCGGGTTTGGCTACACCTTC	CSASGGAGFGYTF
NA	TRBV7-6	TRBJ1-1	few	TGTGCTAGCTTTGAAGCTTTCTTT	CASFEAFF
NA	TRBV18	TRBJ1-1	NA	TGTGCCAGCCGCACCGAGACTGAAGCTTTCTTT	CASRTETEAFF